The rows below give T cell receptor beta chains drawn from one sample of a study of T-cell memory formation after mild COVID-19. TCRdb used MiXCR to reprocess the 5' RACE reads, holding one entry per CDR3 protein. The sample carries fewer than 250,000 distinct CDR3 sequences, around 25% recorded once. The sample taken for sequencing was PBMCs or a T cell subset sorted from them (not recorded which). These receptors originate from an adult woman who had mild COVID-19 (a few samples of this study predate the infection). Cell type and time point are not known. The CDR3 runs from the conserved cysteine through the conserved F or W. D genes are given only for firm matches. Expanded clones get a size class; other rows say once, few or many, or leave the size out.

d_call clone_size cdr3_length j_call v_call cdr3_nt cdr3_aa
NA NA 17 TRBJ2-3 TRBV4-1 TGCGCCAGCAGCCAAGAGTCCCGTTCCACTAGCACAGATACGCAGTATTTT CASSQESRSTSTDTQYF
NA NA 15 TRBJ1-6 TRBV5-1 TGCGCCAGCAGCTCAGGGGACGGTCCGGATTCACCCCTCCACTTT CASSSGDGPDSPLHF
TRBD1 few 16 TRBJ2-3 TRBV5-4 TGTGCCAGCAGCACCACAGGGGGCGCGGGCACAGATACGCAGTATTTT CASSTTGGAGTDTQYF
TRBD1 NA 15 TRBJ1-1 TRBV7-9 TGTGCCAGCAGCTTACCGGACAGGGTGGACACTGAAGCTTTCTTT CASSLPDRVDTEAFF
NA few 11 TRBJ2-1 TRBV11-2 TGTGCGGACAGCATCTACAATGAGCAGTTCTTC CADSIYNEQFF
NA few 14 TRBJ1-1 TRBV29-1 TGCAGCGTTGCCTTTTGGGGGTTGAACACTGAAGCTTTCTTT CSVAFWGLNTEAFF
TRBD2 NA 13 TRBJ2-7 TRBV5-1 TGCGCCAGCTCCCAACGGGAGGCTTACGAGCAGTACTTC CASSQREAYEQYF
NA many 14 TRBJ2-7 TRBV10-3 TGTGCCATCAGTGAGTCCCAGGACTCCTACGAGCAGTACTTC CAISESQDSYEQYF
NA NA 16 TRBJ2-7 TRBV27 TGTGCCAGCAGTTCCCACTCCCGTGGAGGGACGGGGGAGCAGTACTTC CASSSHSRGGTGEQYF
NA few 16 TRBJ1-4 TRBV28 TGTGCCAGCAGTTTTGGGGGATTTGCAACTAATGAAAAACTGTTTTTT CASSFGGFATNEKLFF
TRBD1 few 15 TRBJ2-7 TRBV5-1 TGCGCCAGCAGAAACAGACAGGGCTCCACCTACGAGCAGTACTTC CASRNRQGSTYEQYF
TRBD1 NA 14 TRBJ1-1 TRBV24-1 TGTGCCACCAGCCCAGGGGGGCTGAACACTGAAGCTTTCTTT CATSPGGLNTEAFF
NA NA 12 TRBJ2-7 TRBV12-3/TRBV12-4 TGTGCCAGCAGTACGACGGTGAACGAGCAGTACTTC CASSTTVNEQYF
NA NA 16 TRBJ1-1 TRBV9 TGTGCCAGCAGCGTAGGGAACTGGGGGATGAACACTGAAGCTTTCTTT CASSVGNWGMNTEAFF
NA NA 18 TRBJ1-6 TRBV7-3 TGTGCCAGCAGCTTAAATCCTGGGATTGCAGGCGACAATTCACCCCTCCACTTT CASSLNPGIAGDNSPLHF
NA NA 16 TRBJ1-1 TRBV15 TGTGCCACCAGCAGAGATCGCGAAGGAGGGGACACTGAAGCTTTCTTT CATSRDREGGDTEAFF
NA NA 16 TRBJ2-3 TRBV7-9 TGTGCCAGCAGCTTAGTCGAGGGGGGTGGCACAGATACGCAGTATTTT CASSLVEGGGTDTQYF
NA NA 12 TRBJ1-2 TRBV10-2 TGCGCCACAGGGAAAACTAACTATGGCTACACCTTC CATGKTNYGYTF
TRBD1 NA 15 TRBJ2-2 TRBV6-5 TGTGCCAGCAGTTACAAACAGGGGTCGGGCGGGGAGCTGTTTTTT CASSYKQGSGGELFF
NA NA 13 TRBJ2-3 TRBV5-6 TGTGCCAGCAGCTTGGGGATCACAGATACGCAGTATTTT CASSLGITDTQYF
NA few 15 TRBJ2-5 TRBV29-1 TGCAGCGTTGATGGGTGGCTGAGCCAACAAGAGACCCAGTACTTC CSVDGWLSQQETQYF
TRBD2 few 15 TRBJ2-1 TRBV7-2 TGTGCCAGCAGCCTTAGTCCGGCGGGGGTCTATGAGCAGTTCTTC CASSLSPAGVYEQFF
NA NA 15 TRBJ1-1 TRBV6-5 TGTGCCAGCAGTTCCCAAGGGTTGAGGTCCACTGAAGCTTTCTTT CASSSQGLRSTEAFF
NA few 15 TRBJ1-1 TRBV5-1 TGCGCCAGCAGCTTGTGGCAGATTGAGAACACTGAAGCTTTCTTT CASSLWQIENTEAFF
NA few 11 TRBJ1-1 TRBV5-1 TGCGCCAGCAGCTTGGGAAGCGAAGCTTTCTTT CASSLGSEAFF
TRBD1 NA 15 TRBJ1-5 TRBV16 TGTGCCAGCAGCCCGACAGGGGGCTCCAATCAGCCCCAGCATTTT CASSPTGGSNQPQHF
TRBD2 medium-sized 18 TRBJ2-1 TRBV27 TGTGCCAGCACCACTACCGGGGGGTCCCTTCTGCTTACCAATGAGCAGTTCTTC CASTTTGGSLLLTNEQFF
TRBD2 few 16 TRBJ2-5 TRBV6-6 TGTGCCAGCAGTTGGACTAGCGGGGGCCTCCAAGAGACCCAGTACTTC CASSWTSGGLQETQYF
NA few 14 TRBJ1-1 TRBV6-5 TGTGCCAGCAGCCAGGTCCGAGGGAACACTGAAGCTTTCTTT CASSQVRGNTEAFF
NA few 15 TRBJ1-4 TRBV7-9 TGTGCCAGCAGCCGGGAAAGGACAGCGAATGAAAAACTGTTTTTT CASSRERTANEKLFF
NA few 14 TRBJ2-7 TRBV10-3 TGTGCCATCAGTGGCGAGGGGTTCTCCTACGAGCAGTACTTC CAISGEGFSYEQYF
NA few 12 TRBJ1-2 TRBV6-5 TGTGCCAGCCAGGACCCCCTCTATGGCTACACCTTC CASQDPLYGYTF
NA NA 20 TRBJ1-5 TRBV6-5 TGTGCCAGCAGTCACTACCCCCCTGCTTGGGGTAGAAATAGCAATCAGCCCCAGCATTTT CASSHYPPAWGRNSNQPQHF
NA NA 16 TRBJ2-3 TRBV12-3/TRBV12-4 TGTGCCAGCAGAGATACGGGACGGCGAGCGGCAGATACGCAGTATTTT CASRDTGRRAADTQYF
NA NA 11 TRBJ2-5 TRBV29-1 TGCAGCGTTACGCCTCAAGAGACCCAGTACTTC CSVTPQETQYF
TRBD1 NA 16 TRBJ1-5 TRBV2 TGTGCCAGCAGCCTAGACAGGGCACCCAGCAATCAGCCCCAGCATTTT CASSLDRAPSNQPQHF
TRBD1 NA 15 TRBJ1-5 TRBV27 TGTGCCAGCAGTTTAGGACAGGGTGGTTATCAGCCCCAGCATTTT CASSLGQGGYQPQHF
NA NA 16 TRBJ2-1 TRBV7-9 TGTGCCAGCAGCTCCGTCCGGGAGAGCTCCTACAATGAGCAGTTCTTC CASSSVRESSYNEQFF
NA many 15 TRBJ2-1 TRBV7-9 TGTGCCAGCAGCTCAAGCGGTGGTAGTTACAATGAGCAGTTCTTC CASSSSGGSYNEQFF
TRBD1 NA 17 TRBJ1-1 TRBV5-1 TGCGCCAGCAGCTTGGGGGACAGGGGGTTGTTAAACACTGAAGCTTTCTTT CASSLGDRGLLNTEAFF
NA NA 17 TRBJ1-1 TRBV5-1 TGCGCCAGCAAGGGTGGTCAGGTTAGTTTCTCCGACACTGAAGCTTTCTTT CASKGGQVSFSDTEAFF
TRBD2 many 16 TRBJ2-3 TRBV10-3 TGTGCCATCAGTGAGGCTAGCGGGGGAGGTCGAGATACGCAGTATTTT CAISEASGGGRDTQYF
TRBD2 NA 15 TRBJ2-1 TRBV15 TGTGCCACCAGCAGAGAACTAGCGGGAGGTTATGAGCAGTTCTTC CATSRELAGGYEQFF
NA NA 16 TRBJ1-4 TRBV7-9 TGTGCCAGCAGCCTACCTGACAGCGCAACTAATGAAAAACTGTTTTTT CASSLPDSATNEKLFF
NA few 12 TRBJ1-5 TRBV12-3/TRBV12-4 TGTGCCAGCAGTTTATGGGGGCGGCCCCAGCATTTT CASSLWGRPQHF
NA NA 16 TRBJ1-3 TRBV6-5 TGTGCCAGCAGTTACGGCGGAACCAACTCTGGAAACACCATATATTTT CASSYGGTNSGNTIYF
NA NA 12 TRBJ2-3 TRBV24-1 TGTGCCACCAGTGAACTCACAGATACGCAGTATTTT CATSELTDTQYF
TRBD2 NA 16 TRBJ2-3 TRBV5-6 TGTGCCAGCAGCGTCTACGTCGGCGGGAGTGCAGATACGCAGTATTTT CASSVYVGGSADTQYF
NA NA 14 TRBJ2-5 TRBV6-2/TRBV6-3 TGTGCCAGCAGTCAACCCAGGGCAAGGGAGACCCAGTACTTC CASSQPRARETQYF
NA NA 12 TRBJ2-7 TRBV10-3 TGTGCCATCAGGGGTGAGGGCGACGAGCAGTACTTC CAIRGEGDEQYF